These 13 T cell receptor beta chains share one sample of origin, sequenced in a study of blood T cell repertoires in COVID-19. Generated by immunoSEQ multiplex PCR, the TCRdb table keeps only in-frame clones and is missing some. The table records over 35,000 clones, 90% of them present only once. The specimen sequenced was peripheral blood. The receptor source for this set is a man between 65 and 80 years old with active COVID-19.

In its sample, this clone was seen once. The rearrangement links TRBV6-5 to TRBJ2-1; TRBD2 agrees at 7 bases. Germline lookup yields CDR1 MNHEY and CDR2 SVGAGI. The CDR3 runs to 14 residues. Losses at the gene ends were 2 bases for V and 4 bases for J; bases not matched to a gene: 2. The DNA for the CDR3 is TGTGCCAGCAGTTACGGGAGGGGATACAATGAGCAGTTCTTC. It is translated as CASSYGRGYNEQFF.

V and J are TRBV28 and TRBJ1-4; TRBD1 is a possible D gene (6 bases). V gave up 4 bases and J gave up 8 bases, with 14 bases separating them. Germline CDR1 and CDR2: MDHEN and SYDVKM. This CDR3 contains 14 residues. The CDR3 spells CASSSTRGLEKLFF. The CDR3 nucleotides are TGTGCCAGCAGTTCAACCAGGGGATTAGAAAAACTGTTTTTT.

This clone has just one count. The chain uses TRBV10-2 and TRBJ2-3, with 10 bases that match TRBD1. Unmatched junction bases numbered 16, after V lost 1 base and J lost 6 bases. Germline CDR1 WSHSY, CDR2 SAAADI. The CDR3 contains 19 residues. The CDR3 DNA follows: TGCGCCAGCAGTGAGTTTAGGGGACAGGGGCTAATGAAAGTGGATACGCAGTATTTT. Protein: CASSEFRGQGLMKVDTQYF.

The chain is built from TRBV18 and TRBJ1-6; tentative D call: TRBD1 (5 bases). This CDR3 comprises 16 residues. Trimming left V 3 bases short and J 3 bases short, with 12 bases between. Germline loops: CDR1 KGHSH, CDR2 LQKENI. In nucleotides, the CDR3 is TGTGCCAGCTCACCTTTAACTGGACACTATAATTCACCCCTCCACTTT. This translates into CASSPLTGHYNSPLHF.

The chain couples TRBV4-2 to TRBJ2-2, with TRBD1 matching 9 bases. V was clipped by 4 bases and J by 5 bases; unmatched bases: 2. Germline values: CDR1 LGHNA, CDR2 YNFKEQ. The CDR3 is made up of 14 amino acids. The CDR3 DNA is TGTGCCAGCAGCCCGGACAGGGGAACCGGGGAGCTGTTTTTT. Translating gives CASSPDRGTGELFF.

V is TRBV9 and J is TRBJ1-6, with 10 bases lining up with TRBD1. This CDR3 is 15 amino acids long. Losses at the gene ends were 3 bases for V and 9 bases for J; bases not matched to a gene: 6. In germline, CDR1 is SGDLS, CDR2 YYNGEE. The CDR3 sequence: CASSASGQGTSPLHF. CDR3 DNA: TGTGCCAGCAGCGCATCGGGACAGGGGACTTCACCCCTCCACTTT.

This sequence joins TRBV4-2 and TRBJ2-7; 8 bases agree with TRBD2. The CDR3 runs to 16 residues. V dropped 5 bases and J dropped 3; count of bases not matched to a gene: 12. Germline assignment: CDR1 LGHNA and CDR2 YNFKEQ. Here the CDR3 reads CASSYTREGPLYEQYF. In nucleotides, the CDR3 is TGTGCCAGCAGCTACACTCGGGAGGGCCCCCTCTACGAGCAGTACTTC.

The chain links TRBV30 to TRBJ2-7, with 9 nucleotides matching TRBD1. The germline V gene has CDR1 GTSNPN and CDR2 SVGIG (reference sequence). Unmatched junction bases numbered 0, after V lost 5 bases and J lost 1 base. The length of the CDR3 is 12 residues. The CDR3 nucleotides read TGTGCCTGGGGGACAGGGTCCTACGAGCAGTACTTC. Protein sequence: CAWGTGSYEQYF. Variable domain in full (rest from reference TRBV30 and TRBJ2-7): SQTIHQWPATLVQPVGSPLSLECTVEGTSNPNLYWYRQAAGRGLQLLFYSVGIGQISSEVPQNLSASRPQDRQFILSSKKLLLSDSGFYLCAWGTGSYEQYFGPGTRLTVT.

This clone was recorded only once. The CDR3 sequence is CASTSKGAGNPAAFF. CDR3 nucleotides: TGTGCCAGTACCTCTAAAGGGGCAGGGAACCCTGCAGCTTTCTTT. The rearrangement links TRBV19 to TRBJ1-1; the D gene is possibly TRBD1 (5 bases). CDR3 size: 15 residues. Germline CDR1 is LNHDA and CDR2 is SQIVND (reference sequence). V was trimmed by 7 bases and J by 10 bases, leaving 25 bases between them.

The V gene is TRBV4-3, the J gene TRBJ2-2; D may be TRBD2 (6 bases). V dropped 1 base and J dropped 5 bases, with 14 bases sitting between them. Germline V gene sequence: CDR1 LGHNA, CDR2 YSLEER. The CDR3 loop spans 16 amino acids. CDR3 region: CASSQVLSLATGELFF. CDR3 in DNA: TGCGCCAGCAGCCAAGTACTTAGTCTAGCGACCGGGGAGCTGTTTTTT.

The chain has TRBV7-2 and TRBJ2-3, with 8 bases aligning to TRBD1. J was trimmed by 8 bases and V by 3 bases; bases with no gene match: 10. Germline-derived CDR1 and CDR2 are SGHTA and FQGNSA. The CDR3 is made up of 15 amino acids. CDR3 loop: CASSLRQGNPGTQYF. CDR3 nucleotide sequence: TGTGCCAGCAGCTTGAGACAGGGGAACCCAGGTACGCAGTATTTT.

Comments on this clone: Other DNA sequences in the sample encode the same CDR3. The chain links TRBV29-1 to TRBJ1-1; 7 nucleotides align to TRBD1. The CDR3 has 10 residues. CDR1 is SQVTM, CDR2 ANQGSEA, per germline. V lost 7 bases, J lost 7 bases, and 3 bases stayed unmatched. This CDR3 is CSARDSEAFF. The CDR3 DNA reads as TGCAGCGCACGGGACAGTGAAGCTTTCTTT.

This chain joins TRBV29-1 and TRBJ2-2; weak D call: TRBD2 (6 bases). The CDR3 length is 12 residues. Germline V gene sequence: CDR1 SQVTM, CDR2 ANQGSEA. The germline V and J ends were trimmed by 4 bases and 6 bases, with 9 bases remaining between them. CDR3 sequence (DNA): TGCAGCGTTGGGGGACTGTCCGGGGAGCTGTTTTTT. This gives the protein CSVGGLSGELFF.